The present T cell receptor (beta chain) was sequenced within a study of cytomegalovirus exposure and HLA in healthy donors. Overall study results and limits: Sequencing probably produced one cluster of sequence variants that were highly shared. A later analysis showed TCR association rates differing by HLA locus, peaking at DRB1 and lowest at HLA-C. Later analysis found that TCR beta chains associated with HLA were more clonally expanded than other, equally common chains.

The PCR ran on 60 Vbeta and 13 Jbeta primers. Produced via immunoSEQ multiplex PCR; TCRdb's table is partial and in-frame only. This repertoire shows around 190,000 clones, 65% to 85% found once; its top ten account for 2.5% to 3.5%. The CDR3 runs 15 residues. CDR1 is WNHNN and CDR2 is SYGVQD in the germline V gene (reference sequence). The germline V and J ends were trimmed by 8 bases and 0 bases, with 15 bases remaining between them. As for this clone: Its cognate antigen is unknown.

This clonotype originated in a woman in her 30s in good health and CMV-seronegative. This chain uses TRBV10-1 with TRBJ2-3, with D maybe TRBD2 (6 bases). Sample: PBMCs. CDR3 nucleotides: TGCGCCAGCCGGATAGCGGATAGAAGCACAGATACGCAGTATTTT. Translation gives CASRIADRSTDTQYF.